This T cell receptor beta chain was identified in a study of T cell changes during pregnancy in multiple sclerosis. CDR1 is MGHRA and CDR2 is YSYEKL in the germline V gene. V was shortened by 1 base and J by 0 bases, with 9 bases between the two germline ends. The CDR3 consists of 15 residues. The data were produced by immunoSEQ multiplex PCR, yet TCRdb's version contains in-frame clones alone and is incomplete. The table has 35,000 or so clones, about nine tenths seen once; the top ten hold 0.6% to 0.9%. The TCR originated in a female donor in good health, enrolled as a control in a pregnancy study. V gene TRBV4-1 combines with J gene TRBJ1-2; the D gene is possibly TRBD1 (6 bases). Sample: CD4+ T cells from peripheral blood mononuclear cells, taken after pregnancy. CDR3: CASSQGDRPNYGYTF. The DNA of the CDR3 is TGCGCCAGCAGCCAAGGCGACAGGCCTAACTATGGCTACACCTTC.